These 20 T cell receptor beta chains were all obtained from the same sample, sequenced in a study of blood T cell repertoires in COVID-19 (dated by TCRdb to the early 2020s). Libraries came from the immunoSEQ multiplex PCR assay. As stored in TCRdb, this immuneACCESS dataset retains in-frame rearrangements with V and J assigned. A fraction of the clones does not appear; measured against another copy, unresolved V genes explain less than half of the discrepancy, and the remainder lacks a known reason. A total of under 350,000 clones appear in this sample, roughly nine tenths of them only once. Roughly 1.8% of the sample goes to the ten largest clones. The material sequenced was PBMCs or T cells enriched from blood (not recorded which). These receptors were collected from a woman aged 55-75 years who had recovered from COVID-19.

The chain uses TRBV11-2 and TRBJ1-1, with TRBD1 matching 7 bases. Germline V gene lookup returns CDR1 SGHAT and CDR2 FQNNGV. The CDR3 extends over 12 amino acids. V lost 8 bases, J lost 7 bases, and 7 bases stayed unmatched. The CDR3 region has the DNA TGTGCCAGCTCCGCAGGGGGGAATGAAGCTTTCTTT. Its protein is CASSAGGNEAFF. The whole variable domain, remainder taken from reference TRBV11-2 and TRBJ1-1, is EAGVAQSPRYKIIEKRQSVAFWCNPISGHATLYWYQQILGQGPKLLIQFQNNGVVDDSQLPKDRFSAERLKGVDSTLKIQPAKLEDSAVYLCASSAGGNEAFFGQGTRLTVV.

CDR3 nucleotides: TGTGCCAGTAGTATAAATTGGGGCAGCTCGGGCAATCAGCCCCAGCATTTT. It yields the protein CASSINWGSSGNQPQHF. The chain combines TRBV19 with TRBJ1-5, with D maybe TRBD1 (5 bases). Germline V CDR1 and CDR2: LNHDA, SQIVND (reference sequence). Trimming removed 2 bases from V and 2 bases from J, with 16 bases in between. There are 17 residues in the CDR3.

This clone was recorded only once. The V call is TRBV28, the J call TRBJ2-7; D may be TRBD1 (5 bases). The CDR3 totals 17 residues. The ends were cut back, 3 bases at V and 1 base at J, with 19 bases in the middle. Per the germline V gene, CDR1 is MDHEN and CDR2 is SYDVKM. CDR3 in DNA: TGTGCCAGCAGTTTTCCAGGGCCGCGCCGGTGGTCCTACGAGCAGTACTTC. Translated: CASSFPGPRRWSYEQYF.

This clone was recorded once. The genes are TRBV5-4 and TRBJ1-2; 7 bases align to TRBD1. The CDR3 covers 13 residues. V dropped 4 bases and J dropped 3; count of bases not matched to a gene: 3. The germline V gene has CDR1 SGHNT and CDR2 YYREEE (reference sequence). The CDR3, as DNA: TGTGCCAGCAGCCGGGACAGAGACTATGGCTACACCTTC. Translating it yields CASSRDRDYGYTF.

The rearrangement links TRBV12-5 to TRBJ1-2; 7 nucleotides agree with TRBD1. V shed 2 bases and J 7 bases; nucleotides not matched to a gene: 4. The V gene's germline CDR1 is LGHNT and CDR2 FRNRAP. The CDR3 is 13 residues long. The chain's CDR3 is CASGLHRGSGYTF. The CDR3, as DNA: TGTGCTAGTGGTTTGCACAGGGGAAGTGGCTACACCTTC.

This clone was seen a single time. The J gene is TRBJ1-1, the V gene TRBV25-1, with TRBD1 as a possible D gene (5 bases). Trimming stripped 9 bases from V and 5 bases from J, with 16 bases between. Germline V lookup: CDR1 MGHDK, CDR2 SYGVNS. CDR3 size: 13 residues. CDR3 DNA sequence: TGTGCCAGGGATCAATTGGGGCGGACTGAAGCTTTCTTT. Protein product: CARDQLGRTEAFF. Full variable domain (missing parts from reference TRBV25-1 and TRBJ1-1): EADIYQTPRYLVIGTGKKITLECSQTMGHDKMYWYQQDPGMELHLIHYSYGVNSTEKGDLSSESTVSRIRTEHFPLTLESARPSHTSQYLCARDQLGRTEAFFGQGTRLTVV.

The chain uses TRBV5-1 and TRBJ1-4; D not resolved. Trimming stripped 4 bases from V and 4 bases from J, with 14 bases between. This CDR3 has 15 residues. Germline values: CDR1 SGHRS, CDR2 YFSETQ. The CDR3, as DNA: TGCGCCAGCAGCACAAACAGTGGCCTTAATGAAAAACTGTTTTTT. This encodes CASSTNSGLNEKLFF.

The chain links TRBV2 to TRBJ2-1, with 8 bases that match TRBD2. Germline V gives CDR1 SNHLY, CDR2 FYNNEI. The trim removed 6 bases at V and 1 base at J, leaving 2 bases unmatched. This CDR3 is built from 14 residues. In DNA, the CDR3 is TGTGCCAGCAGCCGGGGGGGGTCCTACAATGAGCAGTTCTTC. Translation: CASSRGGSYNEQFF.

The gene calls are TRBV2 and TRBJ2-1; 8 nucleotides match TRBD2. The CDR3 has 14 residues. V lost 4 bases, J lost 4 bases, and 3 bases stayed unmatched. The germline V gene encodes CDR1 SNHLY and CDR2 FYNNEI. This CDR3 reads CASSAASGYNEQFF. The CDR3 DNA reads as TGTGCCAGCAGTGCCGCTAGCGGGTACAATGAGCAGTTCTTC.

The chain has TRBV9 and TRBJ1-3, with D perhaps TRBD1 (6 bases). CDR1 is SGDLS and CDR2 is YYNGEE in the germline V gene. Between the trimmed V and J ends, which lost 3 bases and 0 bases, there was a span of 16 bases. The CDR3 loop spans 17 amino acids. In nucleotides, the CDR3 is TGTGCCAGCAGCGGGCGGGCAGGGGCTATCTCTGGAAACACCATATATTTT. This sequence encodes CASSGRAGAISGNTIYF. Using reference TRBV9 and TRBJ1-3 for the parts outside the CDR3, the full variable domain is DSGVTQTPKHLITATGQRVTLRCSPRSGDLSVYWYQQSLDQGLQFLIQYYNGEERAKGNILERFSAQQFPDLHSELNLSSLELGDSALYFCASSGRAGAISGNTIYFGEGSWLTVV.

This clone was counted once. The rearrangement joins TRBV3-1 (or the pseudogene TRBV3-2) to TRBJ2-7; TRBD2 aligns across 9 bases. In germline, CDR1 is LGHDT, CDR2 YNNKEL (reference sequence). V lost 3 bases, J lost 7 bases, and 10 bases stayed unmatched. This CDR3 comprises 15 residues. For the CDR3, the DNA is TGTGCCAGCAGCCAGATTGCGGGAGGGCCTCAGGAGCAGTACTTC. Residues: CASSQIAGGPQEQYF.

The V and J genes are TRBV3-1 (or the pseudogene TRBV3-2) and TRBJ2-1; TRBD2 aligns across 11 bases. The CDR3 is 14 amino acids. The V gene end was trimmed by 2 bases and the J gene end by 7 bases; junction bases not matched to a gene: 1. Per germline, CDR1 LGHDT and CDR2 YNNKEL (reference sequence). The DNA for the CDR3 is TGTGCCAGCAGCCAACTAGCGGGGGGTAATGAGCAGTTCTTC. This gives the protein CASSQLAGGNEQFF.

The chain employs TRBV6-5 and TRBJ1-1; 8 nucleotides agree with TRBD1. Looked up from germline, CDR1 is MNHEY and CDR2 is SVGAGI. The length of the CDR3 is 13 residues. The V and J ends lost 9 bases and 5 bases, in that order; junction bases with no gene match: 8. CDR3 region: CASPDRGGTEAFF. In DNA, the CDR3 is TGTGCCAGTCCTGACAGGGGAGGAACTGAAGCTTTCTTT.

V gene TRBV13 combines with J gene TRBJ1-2, with D hard to call. Trimming took off 4 bases at V and 6 bases at J, with 9 bases between the two ends. Germline V gene sequence: CDR1 PRHDT, CDR2 FYEKMQ (reference sequence). CDR3 length: 12 residues. In DNA, the CDR3 is TGTGCCAGCAGCTGGAACAGAAATGGCTACACCTTC. Protein sequence: CASSWNRNGYTF.

The V call is TRBV5-1, the J call TRBJ2-1, with TRBD1 matching 7 bases. Per germline, CDR1 SGHRS and CDR2 YFSETQ. V lost 2 bases and J lost 6; bases outside the gene matches: 5. The CDR3 spans 14 residues. CDR3 nucleotide sequence: TGCGCCAGCAGCTTCCGACAGGGCCTCAATGAGCAGTTCTTC. Translated: CASSFRQGLNEQFF. The full variable domain, its missing parts supplied by reference TRBV5-1 and TRBJ2-1, is KAGVTQTPRYLIKTRGQQVTLSCSPISGHRSVSWYQQTPGQGLQFLFEYFSETQRNKGNFPGRFSGRQFSNSRSEMNVSTLELGDSALYLCASSFRQGLNEQFFGPGTRLTVL.

The chain has TRBV19 and TRBJ2-1, with 7 bases fitting TRBD1. V shed 2 bases and J 9 bases; nucleotides not matched to a gene: 4. Germline V gene data show CDR1 as LNHDA and CDR2 as SQIVND (reference sequence). The CDR3 runs 13 residues. The CDR3 bases are TGTGCCAGTAGTATATCTTACAGGGGTGAGCAGTTCTTC. Translating it yields CASSISYRGEQFF.

V is TRBV12-5 and J is TRBJ1-4; TRBD1 agrees at 8 bases. Germline CDR1 reads LGHNT; CDR2 reads FRNRAP. V dropped 0 bases and J dropped 5; count of bases not matched to a gene: 2. This CDR3 spans 15 amino acids. CDR3 protein: CASGLVSGGNEKLFF. CDR3 DNA: TGTGCTAGTGGTTTGGTATCAGGGGGCAATGAAAAACTGTTTTTT.

This chain links TRBV6-5 with TRBJ2-3; TRBD2 agrees at 7 bases. The CDR3 runs 12 residues. Germline CDR1 and CDR2: MNHEY and SVGAGI. Unmatched junction bases numbered 3, after V lost 6 bases and J lost 6 bases. In DNA form, the CDR3 reads TGTGCCAGCAGCACACTAGCGGATACGCAGTATTTT. Residues: CASSTLADTQYF.

The CDR3 spells CASSQGGLAGGPAGELFF. The DNA of the CDR3 is TGTGCCAGCAGCCAAGGCGGACTAGCGGGGGGGCCGGCCGGGGAGCTGTTTTTT. This rearrangement joins TRBV3-1 (or the pseudogene TRBV3-2) to TRBJ2-2, with 15 bases lining up with TRBD2. This CDR3 is built from 18 residues. Germline CDR1 LGHDT, CDR2 YNNKEL (reference sequence). Trimming took 1 base from V and 6 from J; bases not matched to a gene: 6.

Only a few counts were recorded for this clone. The chain recombines TRBV12-3 or TRBV12-4 with TRBJ1-2; D might be TRBD1 (5 bases). Trimming stripped 3 bases from V and 4 bases from J, with 9 bases between. The CDR3 totals 13 residues. The CDR3 loop is CASSFGGFYGYTF. The CDR3 nucleotides read TGTGCCAGCAGTTTCGGGGGGTTCTATGGCTACACCTTC.